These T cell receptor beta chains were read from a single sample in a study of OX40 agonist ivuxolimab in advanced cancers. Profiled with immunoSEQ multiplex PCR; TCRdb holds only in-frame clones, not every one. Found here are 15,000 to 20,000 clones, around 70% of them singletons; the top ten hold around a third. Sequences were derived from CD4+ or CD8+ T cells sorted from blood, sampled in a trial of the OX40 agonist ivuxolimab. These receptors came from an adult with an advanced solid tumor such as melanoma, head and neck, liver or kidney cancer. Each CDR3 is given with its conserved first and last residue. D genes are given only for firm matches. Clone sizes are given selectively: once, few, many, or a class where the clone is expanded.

TGTGCCAGCAGCCCCTTGGACGAGCAGTACTTC,CASSPLDEQYF,11,once,TRBV7-2,TRBJ2-7,NA
TGTGCCAGCAGCTTGGAAGTCTTGTTACTAGCGGGACTCACAGATACGCAGTATTTT,CASSLEVLLLAGLTDTQYF,19,NA,TRBV5-6,TRBJ2-3,TRBD2
TGCGCCAGCAGCCAAGATTTCCCCCTGGCGGGGGGGCTCCCGTACTTC,CASSQDFPLAGGLPYF,16,few,TRBV11-2,TRBJ2-5,TRBD2
TGTGCCAGCAGCTTAGATGGGGGACACGTTTCATCTTCGTATGGCTACACCTTC,CASSLDGGHVSSSYGYTF,18,NA,TRBV7-8,TRBJ1-2,NA
TGTGCCAGCAGTTTGGGGGGTCTCACAGATACGCAGTATTTT,CASSLGGLTDTQYF,14,NA,TRBV27,TRBJ2-3,NA
TGCGCCATCAAAGTTCCCGGGGAGCTGTTTTTT,CAIKVPGELFF,11,few,TRBV10-2,TRBJ2-2,NA
TGTGCCAGCAGTTTTTTGACGGGAGGCACCGGGGAGCTGTTTTTT,CASSFLTGGTGELFF,15,once,TRBV27,TRBJ2-2,TRBD2
TGTGCCAGCAGCCCGAGGACAGGGGCGATGTTCTATGGCTACACCTTC,CASSPRTGAMFYGYTF,16,NA,TRBV5-4,TRBJ1-2,TRBD1
TGTGCCAGCAGTTTTAGTGAAAAACTGTTTTTT,CASSFSEKLFF,11,NA,TRBV6-5,TRBJ1-4,NA
TGTGCCAGCAGTGCCCAGGAGGATTCACCCCTCCACTTT,CASSAQEDSPLHF,13,NA,TRBV25-1,TRBJ1-6,NA
TGTGCCAGCGATGGACAGTACTCTGGAAACACCATATATTTT,CASDGQYSGNTIYF,14,NA,TRBV6-6,TRBJ1-3,NA
TGTGCCAGCAGTTTCGGCCTAAACTACGAGCAGTACTTC,CASSFGLNYEQYF,13,NA,TRBV28,TRBJ2-7,NA
TGTGCCAGCAGCGTAGCGGCGACAAGCTCCTACGAGCAGTACTTC,CASSVAATSSYEQYF,15,NA,TRBV9,TRBJ2-7,NA
TGCGCCAGCAGCTTGACGGCAGCGAGTTCCTACGAGCAGTACTTC,CASSLTAASSYEQYF,15,NA,TRBV5-1,TRBJ2-7,NA
TGCGCCAGCAGCCTAGGCCCCGGGGGGCCAGGGGACACTGAAGCTTTCTTT,CASSLGPGGPGDTEAFF,17,NA,TRBV5-1,TRBJ1-1,NA
TGTGCCAGCAGCTCCGAGGCTAGCGGAACCTACAATGAGCAGTTCTTC,CASSSEASGTYNEQFF,16,NA,TRBV11-3,TRBJ2-1,TRBD2
TGTGCCAGCAGCCAAGGAATAGGACTAGATGGGACCCAGTACTTC,CASSQGIGLDGTQYF,15,NA,TRBV4-2,TRBJ2-5,TRBD2
TGTGCCAGCAGTTTAGCGGGGGTGGCAGATACGCAGTATTTT,CASSLAGVADTQYF,14,NA,TRBV6-5,TRBJ2-3,TRBD2
TGTGCCAGCAGTTACACTCCGAGACAGGGCCACGAGCAGTACTTC,CASSYTPRQGHEQYF,15,NA,TRBV28,TRBJ2-7,TRBD1
TGTGCCAGCAACGCATGGGGGGGGAGCTACGAGCAGTACTTC,CASNAWGGSYEQYF,14,NA,TRBV5-4,TRBJ2-7,TRBD2
TGTGCCACCAGCACCTCCGGGGGAGCCTACAATGAGCAGTTCTTC,CATSTSGGAYNEQFF,15,few,TRBV15,TRBJ2-1,NA
TGTGCCAGCAGCTTAGACGGGACTGCATCCTACGAGCAGTACTTC,CASSLDGTASYEQYF,15,NA,TRBV7-2,TRBJ2-7,NA
TGTGCCAGCAGTGCCGGGACATACCCCACTGAAGCTTTCTTT,CASSAGTYPTEAFF,14,NA,TRBV6-5,TRBJ1-1,NA
TGTGCCAGCAGGGACGGGGAGCTGTTTTTT,CASRDGELFF,10,few,TRBV6-5,TRBJ2-2,NA
TGTGCCAGCAGTCCGGGGGCGGGAGGGCCAGGTACGCAGTATTTT,CASSPGAGGPGTQYF,15,NA,TRBV6-5,TRBJ2-3,TRBD2
TGCAGCGTTGAGTTTAGGCGCGAGCAGTACTTC,CSVEFRREQYF,11,NA,TRBV29-1,TRBJ2-7,NA
TGTGCCAGCACTCCCGAGGCGGGGGAACCCTTCGGGACCCAGTACTTC,CASTPEAGEPFGTQYF,16,NA,TRBV9,TRBJ2-5,TRBD2
TGTGCCAGCCAAGGGGCAGGGGACACAGATACGCAGTATTTT,CASQGAGDTDTQYF,14,NA,TRBV28,TRBJ2-3,NA
TGTGCCAGCAGTGACAGGGGCTACCTGGGGACCCAGTACTTC,CASSDRGYLGTQYF,14,NA,TRBV2,TRBJ2-5,NA
TGTGCCAGCAGGGGTGCGGGTTCCGGGGACAGGGGCCTCCTCTCCTATGGCTACACCTTC,CASRGAGSGDRGLLSYGYTF,20,NA,TRBV9,TRBJ1-2,TRBD1
TGCGCCAGCAACGGGGACGCCCGGGCCGGGCCCCAGCATTTT,CASNGDARAGPQHF,14,few,TRBV10-2,TRBJ1-5,NA
TGTGCCAGCAGCCATCAGGGGGGCGTGAACACTGAAGCTTTCTTT,CASSHQGGVNTEAFF,15,NA,TRBV5-6,TRBJ1-1,TRBD1
TGCGCCAGCAGCACACTAGCGGGGGCCTACAATGAGCAGTTCTTC,CASSTLAGAYNEQFF,15,NA,TRBV4-3,TRBJ2-1,TRBD2
TGCAGCGCAGACGACCGGTCTAACTATGGCTACACCTTC,CSADDRSNYGYTF,13,NA,TRBV29-1,TRBJ1-2,NA
TGTGCCAGCAGCACTGGGACAGGGGGAATGAACACTGAAGCTTTCTTT,CASSTGTGGMNTEAFF,16,NA,TRBV7-9,TRBJ1-1,TRBD1
TGTGCCAGCAGTCCATGGGGGCATGGCACCGGGGAGCTGTTTTTT,CASSPWGHGTGELFF,15,NA,TRBV6-1,TRBJ2-2,NA
TGTGCCAGCAGTGGAGACGGGGTAGGCTACGAGCAGTACTTC,CASSGDGVGYEQYF,14,NA,TRBV6-6,TRBJ2-7,NA
TGTGCCAGTAGTATAGGAGGGACAGGGGCCGGGGCCACTGAAGCTTTCTTT,CASSIGGTGAGATEAFF,17,few,TRBV19,TRBJ1-1,TRBD1
TGCGCCAGCCCCAGCGGATCCTACGAGCAGTACTTC,CASPSGSYEQYF,12,NA,TRBV5-1,TRBJ2-7,NA
TGCGCCAGCAGGGGGGATCCAGATACGCAGTATTTT,CASRGDPDTQYF,12,NA,TRBV5-1,TRBJ2-3,NA
TGTGCCACCAGCAGAGAAGGGACAGGGCCGAAAAACATTCAGTACTTC,CATSREGTGPKNIQYF,16,NA,TRBV15,TRBJ2-4,TRBD1
TGTGCCAGTAGTATAAAGAACACCTACAATGAGCAGTTCTTC,CASSIKNTYNEQFF,14,NA,TRBV19,TRBJ2-1,NA
TGTGCCAGCAGTTCGGACTACGAGGCAAATGAGCAGTTCTTC,CASSSDYEANEQFF,14,medium-sized,TRBV28,TRBJ2-1,NA
TGTGCCAGTAGTTATGGGGGAGACCAGCCCCAGCATTTT,CASSYGGDQPQHF,13,NA,TRBV19,TRBJ1-5,NA
TGCAGCGTTGAAGTAGGGAGCTCCTACGAGCAGTACTTC,CSVEVGSSYEQYF,13,NA,TRBV29-1,TRBJ2-7,NA
TGTGCCAGCGGGGGGGAGTCCTACGAGCAGTACTTC,CASGGESYEQYF,12,few,TRBV6-5,TRBJ2-7,TRBD2
TGTGCCAGTAGTATTTTCCCCACCTCTGGAAACACCATATATTTT,CASSIFPTSGNTIYF,15,NA,TRBV19,TRBJ1-3,NA
TGTGCCAGCACGGACAGCTACAATGAGCAGTTCTTC,CASTDSYNEQFF,12,NA,TRBV25-1,TRBJ2-1,NA
TGTGCCAGCTCACCAGGTGACGGGGAGCTGTTTTTT,CASSPGDGELFF,12,NA,TRBV18,TRBJ2-2,NA
TGTGCCACTCAGGACGGTAACTATGGCTACACCTTC,CATQDGNYGYTF,12,NA,TRBV6-1,TRBJ1-2,NA
TGCGCCAGCAGCTTGGGTAAAGAGCAGTTCTTC,CASSLGKEQFF,11,NA,TRBV5-1,TRBJ2-1,NA
TGTGCCAGCACCTATCCCCCGACAGGCATGAACACTGAAGCTTTCTTT,CASTYPPTGMNTEAFF,16,NA,TRBV21-1,TRBJ1-1,NA
TGTGCCAGTAGCCCAGCGGGCCACTACAATGAGCAGTTCTTC,CASSPAGHYNEQFF,14,NA,TRBV19,TRBJ2-1,NA
TGCGCCAGCAGCCAAGATCGGGAAGGATACGAGCAGTACTTC,CASSQDREGYEQYF,14,NA,TRBV4-3,TRBJ2-7,NA